This T cell receptor beta chain was captured in a study of blood T cell repertoires in COVID-19 (dated by TCRdb to 2018 to 2021). Study-level background: The collaborator samples originated in the United States, Italy and Spain and spanned the acute and convalescent phases of COVID-19. The prospective study material was composed of cDNA or gDNA derived from T cells, B-cell-depleted T cells, or PBMCs. Deeply sampled blood TCRbeta repertoires from subjects exposed to, actively infected with, or recovered from COVID-19 were included in the dataset. A freely available public database, intended as a resource for researchers studying the immune response to SARS-CoV-2, is where the repertoires were released. Samples were obtained from the ongoing ImmuneRACE study (first 160 participants) and from 1,000 to 1,500 subjects provided by 6 global collaborators. The sample metadata nearly always contained a de-identified subject ID, COVID-19 status, age in years and sex. HLA class I and class II types, where available, came from metadata supplied by the sample provider rather than from assay-based typing.

As for this clone: The target of this receptor is not known. Base quality data are lacking; no much larger clone is found one base away.

Overall results and qualifications from the work: The quantity of clinical and demographic metadata differed by source and by participant and was supplied without curation.

Clipping removes 3 bases from V and 3 bases from J, with 6 as the unmatched junction base count. The CDR3, from cysteine to phenylalanine, totals 15 residues. The CDR3 DNA has 45 bases and is translated from base 1. From the germline V gene, CDR1 is SGDLS and CDR2 is YYNGEE. TCRbeta CDR3 regions were amplified from genomic DNA by means of the immunoSEQ Assay, a bias-controlled multiplex PCR. From the authors' description of their analysis: The number of nucleated cells in each sample was estimated by amplification of reference gene primers within the assay. To quantify the absolute abundance of each unique TCRbeta CDR3 rearrangement, sequence reads were collapsed and filtered. For each sample, productive Simpson clonality was calculated by taking the square root of Simpson's diversity index across productive rearrangements. This is the immuneACCESS table as TCRdb keeps it, with only in-frame sequences that have V and J called. A part of the clones is gone; compared with another copy, unresolved V genes explain less than half, and the rest is unexplained. The V and J calls and clone size come from that table; D and trimming were worked out from the DNA. The sample has approximately 260,000 clones on record, approximately 89% of them singletons. Jointly, the top ten make up approximately 2% of the sample.

In the prospective study, participants were roughly 18 to 100 years old, resided in fewer than 25 geographic areas of the United States, and were enrolled through a virtual design. Cohort assignment in the prospective study relied on participant-reported clinical history from a screening survey and a study questionnaire. Recovered participants in ImmuneRACE Cohort 3 were defined by two consecutive negative NP/OP PCR tests, clearance by a healthcare professional, or resolution of symptoms. In the prospective study, whole blood, serum and a nasopharyngeal or oropharyngeal swab were collected from each participant by mobile phlebotomists. Over a roughly two-month period, participants in the prospective study had the option of providing additional blood draws and questionnaires. Blood samples from the prospective study were shipped frozen or at room temperature prior to DNA extraction.

The origin of this receptor is a woman aged 55 to 70 who had recovered from COVID-19. Sequencing input: PBMCs or T cells enriched from blood (not recorded which). The chain is encoded by TRBV9 joined to TRBJ1-1; the central 9 bases match TRBD1. For the CDR3, the sequence is CASSALQGAYTEAFF. In nucleotide form, the sequence is TGTGCCAGCAGCGCACTACAGGGGGCGTACACTGAAGCTTTCTTT. Full variable domain (CDR3 extended with the reference TRBV9 and TRBJ1-1 proteins): DSGVTQTPKHLITATGQRVTLRCSPRSGDLSVYWYQQSLDQGLQFLIQYYNGEERAKGNILERFSAQQFPDLHSELNLSSLELGDSALYFCASSALQGAYTEAFFGQGTRLTVV.